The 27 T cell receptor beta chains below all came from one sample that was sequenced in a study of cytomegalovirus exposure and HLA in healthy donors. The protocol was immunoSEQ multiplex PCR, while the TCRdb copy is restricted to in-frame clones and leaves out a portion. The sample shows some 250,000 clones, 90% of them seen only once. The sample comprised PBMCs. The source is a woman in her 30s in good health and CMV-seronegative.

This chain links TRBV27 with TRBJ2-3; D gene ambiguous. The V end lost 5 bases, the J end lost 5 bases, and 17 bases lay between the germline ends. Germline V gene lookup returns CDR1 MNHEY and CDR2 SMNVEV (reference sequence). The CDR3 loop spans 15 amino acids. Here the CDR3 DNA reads TGTGCCAGCAGTACCCTGAGGTTCGGTATAGATACGCAGTATTTT. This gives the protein CASSTLRFGIDTQYF.

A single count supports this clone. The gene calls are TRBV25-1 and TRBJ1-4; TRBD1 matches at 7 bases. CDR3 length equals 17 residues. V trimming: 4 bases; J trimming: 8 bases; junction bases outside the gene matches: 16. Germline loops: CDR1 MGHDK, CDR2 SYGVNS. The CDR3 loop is CASSGGQLSNIDEKLFF. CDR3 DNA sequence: TGTGCCAGCAGTGGGGGACAGCTATCAAATATCGACGAAAAACTGTTTTTT.

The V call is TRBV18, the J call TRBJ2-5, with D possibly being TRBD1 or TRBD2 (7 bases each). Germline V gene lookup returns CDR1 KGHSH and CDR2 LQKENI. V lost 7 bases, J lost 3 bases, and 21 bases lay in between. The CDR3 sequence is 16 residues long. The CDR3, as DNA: TGTGCCAGCTTAGACGAAGCGGGACAGCCTGAAGAGACCCAGTACTTC. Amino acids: CASLDEAGQPEETQYF.

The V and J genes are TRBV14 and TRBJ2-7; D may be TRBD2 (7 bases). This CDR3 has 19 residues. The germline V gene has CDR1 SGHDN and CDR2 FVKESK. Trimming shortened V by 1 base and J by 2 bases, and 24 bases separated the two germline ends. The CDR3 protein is CASSQGRGGRLGIAYEQYF. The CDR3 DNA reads TGTGCCAGCAGCCAAGGTAGGGGGGGGCGGCTAGGGATCGCCTACGAGCAGTACTTC.

The CDR3 DNA follows: TGCGCCAGCAGCCAGGAACTAGCGGGAGTTTCCCACAATGAGCAGTTCTTC. Amino acid sequence: CASSQELAGVSHNEQFF. The chain links TRBV4-3 to TRBJ2-1; 11 bases are shared with TRBD2. V shed 3 bases and J 5 bases; nucleotides not matched to a gene: 9. This CDR3 is built from 17 residues. Germline-derived CDR1 and CDR2 are LGHNA and YSLEER.

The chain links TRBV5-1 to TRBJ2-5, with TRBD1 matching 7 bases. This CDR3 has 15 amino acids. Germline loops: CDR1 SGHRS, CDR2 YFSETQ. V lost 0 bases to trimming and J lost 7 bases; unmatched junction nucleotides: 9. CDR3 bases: TGCGCCAGCAGCTTGGTCGGGCAGGGGGACGGGACCCAGTACTTC. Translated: CASSLVGQGDGTQYF.

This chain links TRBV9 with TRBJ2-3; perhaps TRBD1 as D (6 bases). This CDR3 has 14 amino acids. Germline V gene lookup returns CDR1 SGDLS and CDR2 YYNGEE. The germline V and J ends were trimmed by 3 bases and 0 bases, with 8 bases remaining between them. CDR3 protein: CASSAGESTDTQYF. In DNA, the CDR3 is TGTGCCAGCAGCGCAGGGGAAAGCACAGATACGCAGTATTTT.

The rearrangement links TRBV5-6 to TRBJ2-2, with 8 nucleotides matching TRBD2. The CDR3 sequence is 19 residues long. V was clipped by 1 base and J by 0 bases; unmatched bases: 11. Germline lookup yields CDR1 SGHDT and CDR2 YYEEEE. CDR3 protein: CASSLFLAGGKTNTGELFF. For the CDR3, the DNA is TGTGCCAGCAGCTTGTTCCTAGCGGGCGGGAAAACGAACACCGGGGAGCTGTTTTTT.

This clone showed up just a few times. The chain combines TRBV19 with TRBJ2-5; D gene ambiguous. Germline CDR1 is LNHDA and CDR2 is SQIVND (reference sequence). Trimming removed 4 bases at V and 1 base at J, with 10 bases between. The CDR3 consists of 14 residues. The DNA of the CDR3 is TGTGCCAGTAGTAAGACGGTAGTCCAAGAGACCCAGTACTTC. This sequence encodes CASSKTVVQETQYF.

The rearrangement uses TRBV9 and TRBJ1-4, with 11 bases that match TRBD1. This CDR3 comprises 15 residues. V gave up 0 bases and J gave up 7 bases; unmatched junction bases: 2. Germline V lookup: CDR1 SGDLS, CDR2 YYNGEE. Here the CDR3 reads CASSVGDRGTEKLFF. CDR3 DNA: TGTGCCAGCAGCGTAGGGGACAGGGGGACTGAAAAACTGTTTTTT. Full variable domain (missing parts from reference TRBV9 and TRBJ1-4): DSGVTQTPKHLITATGQRVTLRCSPRSGDLSVYWYQQSLDQGLQFLIQYYNGEERAKGNILERFSAQQFPDLHSELNLSSLELGDSALYFCASSVGDRGTEKLFFGSGTQLSVL.

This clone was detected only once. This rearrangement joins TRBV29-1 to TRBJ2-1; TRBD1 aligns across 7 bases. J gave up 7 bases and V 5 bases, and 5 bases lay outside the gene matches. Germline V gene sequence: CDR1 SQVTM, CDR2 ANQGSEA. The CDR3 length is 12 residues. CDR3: CSVIPQGNEQFF. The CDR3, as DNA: TGCAGCGTTATACCACAGGGGAATGAGCAGTTCTTC.

The CDR3 loop is CASSWTSADGYEQYF. For the CDR3, the DNA is TGTGCCAGCAGCTGGACTAGCGCCGACGGGTACGAGCAGTACTTC. The rearrangement uses TRBV7-2 and TRBJ2-7; 9 bases line up with TRBD2. The CDR3 sequence is 15 residues long. CDR1 SGHTA and CDR2 FQGNSA come from the germline V gene. The V and J ends lost 4 bases and 4 bases, in that order; junction bases with no gene match: 8.

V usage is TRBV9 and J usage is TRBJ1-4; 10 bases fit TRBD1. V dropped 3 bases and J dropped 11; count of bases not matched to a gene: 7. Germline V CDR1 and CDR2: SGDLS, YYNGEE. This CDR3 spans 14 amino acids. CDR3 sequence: CASSAPGQGKKLFF. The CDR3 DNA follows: TGTGCCAGCAGCGCGCCGGGACAGGGGAAGAAACTGTTTTTT. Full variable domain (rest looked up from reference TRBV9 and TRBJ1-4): DSGVTQTPKHLITATGQRVTLRCSPRSGDLSVYWYQQSLDQGLQFLIQYYNGEERAKGNILERFSAQQFPDLHSELNLSSLELGDSALYFCASSAPGQGKKLFFGSGTQLSVL.

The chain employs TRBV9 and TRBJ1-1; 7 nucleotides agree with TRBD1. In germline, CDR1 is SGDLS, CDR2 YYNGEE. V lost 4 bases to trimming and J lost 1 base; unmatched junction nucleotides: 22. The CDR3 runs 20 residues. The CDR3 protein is CASSFRGQSDDLNQNTEAFF. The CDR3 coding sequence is TGTGCCAGCAGCTTTAGGGGACAGTCCGACGACTTAAACCAGAACACTGAAGCTTTCTTT.

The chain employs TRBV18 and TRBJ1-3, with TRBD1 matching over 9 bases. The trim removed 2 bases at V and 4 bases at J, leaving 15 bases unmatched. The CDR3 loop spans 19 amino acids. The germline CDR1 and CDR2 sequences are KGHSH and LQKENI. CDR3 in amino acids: CASSPVRPRTGAVGNTIYF. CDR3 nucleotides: TGTGCCAGCTCACCAGTTCGACCAAGGACAGGGGCAGTAGGAAACACCATATATTTT.

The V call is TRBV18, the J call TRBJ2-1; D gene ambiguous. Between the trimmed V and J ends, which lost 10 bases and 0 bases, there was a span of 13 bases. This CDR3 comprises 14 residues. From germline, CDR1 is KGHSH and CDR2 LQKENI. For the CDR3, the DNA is TGTGCCATCGGAGCTGGCGGCTCCTACAATGAGCAGTTCTTC. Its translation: CAIGAGGSYNEQFF.

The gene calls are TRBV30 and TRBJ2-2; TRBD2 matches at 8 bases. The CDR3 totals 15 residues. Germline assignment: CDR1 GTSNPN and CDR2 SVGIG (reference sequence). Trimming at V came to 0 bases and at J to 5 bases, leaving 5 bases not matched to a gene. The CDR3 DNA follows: TGTGCCTGGAGTGTAGCTAGCGGGCCTACCGGGGAGCTGTTTTTT. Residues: CAWSVASGPTGELFF.

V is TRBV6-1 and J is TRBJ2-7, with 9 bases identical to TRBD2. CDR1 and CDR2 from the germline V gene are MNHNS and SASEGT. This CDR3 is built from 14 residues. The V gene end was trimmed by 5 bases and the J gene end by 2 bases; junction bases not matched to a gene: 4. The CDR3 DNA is TGTGCCAGCAGTTCGCTAGCGGGAACCTACGAGCAGTACTTC. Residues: CASSSLAGTYEQYF.

This CDR3 reads CASSLTSGSHNEQFF. The DNA for the CDR3 is TGTGCCAGCAGCCTAACTAGCGGGAGCCACAATGAGCAGTTCTTC. The V gene is TRBV7-2, the J gene TRBJ2-1; 11 bases match TRBD2. Germline CDR1 SGHTA, CDR2 FQGNSA. The CDR3 sequence is 15 residues long. J gave up 5 bases and V 5 bases, and 5 bases lay outside the gene matches.

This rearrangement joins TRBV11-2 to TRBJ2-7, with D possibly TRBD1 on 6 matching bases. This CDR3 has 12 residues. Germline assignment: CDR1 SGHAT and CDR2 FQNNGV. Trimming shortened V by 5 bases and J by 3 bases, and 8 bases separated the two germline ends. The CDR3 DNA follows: TGTGCCAGCAGCACAGGGCACTACGAGCAGTACTTC. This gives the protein CASSTGHYEQYF.

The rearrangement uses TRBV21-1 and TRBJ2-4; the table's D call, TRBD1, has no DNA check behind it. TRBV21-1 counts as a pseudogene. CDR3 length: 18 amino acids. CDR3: CASSKLVGQNTAKNIQYF. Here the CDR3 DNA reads TGTGCCAGCAGCAAATTAGTGGGACAGAATACAGCCAAAAACATTCAGTACTTC.

The CDR3 loop reads CASSPLGTSGRATETQYF. For the CDR3, the DNA is TGTGCCAGTAGTCCCCTTGGGACTAGCGGGAGGGCCACGGAGACCCAGTACTTC. J is TRBJ2-5 and V is TRBV19; 16 nucleotides agree with TRBD2. The V gene end was trimmed by 5 bases and the J gene end by 5 bases; junction bases not matched to a gene: 11. The CDR3 has 18 amino acids. Germline values: CDR1 LNHDA, CDR2 SQIVND (reference sequence). The full variable domain, completed using reference TRBV19 and TRBJ2-5, is DGGITQSPKYLFRKEGQNVTLSCEQNLNHDAMYWYRQDPGQGLRLIYYSQIVNDFQKGDIAEGYSVSREKKESFPLTVTSAQKNPTAFYLCASSPLGTSGRATETQYFGPGTRLLVL.

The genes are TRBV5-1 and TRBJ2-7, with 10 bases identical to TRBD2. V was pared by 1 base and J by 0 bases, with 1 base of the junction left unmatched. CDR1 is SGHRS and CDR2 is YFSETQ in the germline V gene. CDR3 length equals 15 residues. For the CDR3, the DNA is TGCGCCAGCAGCTTGTCTAGCGGGAGCTCCTACGAGCAGTACTTC. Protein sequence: CASSLSSGSSYEQYF.

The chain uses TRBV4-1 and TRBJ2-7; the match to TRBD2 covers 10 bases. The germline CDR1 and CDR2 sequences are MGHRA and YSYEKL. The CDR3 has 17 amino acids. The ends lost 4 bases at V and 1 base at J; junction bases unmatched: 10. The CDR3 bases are TGCGCCAGCAGCCCGCACCAGGGTAGCGGGAGGTCCTACGAGCAGTACTTC. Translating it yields CASSPHQGSGRSYEQYF.

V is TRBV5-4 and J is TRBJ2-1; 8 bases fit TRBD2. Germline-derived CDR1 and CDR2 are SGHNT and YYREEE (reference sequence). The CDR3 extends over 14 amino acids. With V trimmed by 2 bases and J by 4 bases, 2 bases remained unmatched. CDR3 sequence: CASSFREGYNEQFF. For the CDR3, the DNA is TGTGCCAGCAGCTTCCGGGAGGGGTACAATGAGCAGTTCTTC.

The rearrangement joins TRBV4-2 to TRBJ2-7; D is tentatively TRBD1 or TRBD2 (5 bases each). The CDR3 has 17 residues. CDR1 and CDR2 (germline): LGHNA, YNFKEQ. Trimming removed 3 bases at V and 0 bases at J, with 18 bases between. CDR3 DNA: TGTGCCAGCAGCCACCCCCCCAGGGACGGAAGCTCCTACGAGCAGTACTTC. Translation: CASSHPPRDGSSYEQYF.

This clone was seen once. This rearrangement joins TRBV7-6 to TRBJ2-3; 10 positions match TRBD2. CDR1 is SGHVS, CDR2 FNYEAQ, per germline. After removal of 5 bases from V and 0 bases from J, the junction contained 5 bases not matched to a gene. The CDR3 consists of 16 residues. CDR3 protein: CASSPGLAESTDTQYF. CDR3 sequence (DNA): TGTGCCAGCAGCCCAGGACTAGCGGAGAGCACAGATACGCAGTATTTT.